This passage covers 24 T cell receptor beta chains from one sample sequenced in a study of shared clonotypes between healthy human individuals. Here immunoSEQ multiplex PCR was the method, and the copy in TCRdb shows in-frame clones only, minus some. There are about 730,000 clones in the sample; over 55% occur only once, and more than 1.5% lies in the top ten. Input material: memory CD4+ T cells sorted from blood. Subset of the sample: CD45RA-negative fraction. Receptors were obtained from a woman in her 30s in good health.

This chain connects TRBV7-8 to TRBJ2-1; 13 nucleotides match TRBD2. Per the germline V gene, CDR1 is SGHVS and CDR2 is FQNEAQ. J lost 9 bases, V lost 3 bases, and 8 bases had no gene match. This CDR3 is built from 16 residues. The CDR3 DNA sequence: TGTGCCAGCAGCTTGGTCAGACTAGCGGGAGGTGGTGAGCAGTTCTTC. Encoded protein: CASSLVRLAGGGEQFF.

This clone has a single count. This chain joins TRBV7-8 and TRBJ2-5; D unresolved. This CDR3 spans 17 amino acids. V lost 5 bases, J lost 4 bases, and 23 bases lay in between. Germline CDR1 and CDR2: SGHVS and FQNEAQ. The CDR3 loop is CASSPRRDFPKRETQYF. CDR3 nucleotides: TGTGCCAGCAGCCCTCGACGAGACTTCCCAAAGAGAGAGACCCAGTACTTC.

This sequence joins TRBV19 and TRBJ2-7; no clear D. CDR3 length: 14 residues. The germline V gene has CDR1 LNHDA and CDR2 SQIVND (reference sequence). Trimming took 7 bases from V and 5 from J, leaving 18 bases between them. The CDR3 protein is CASTTSSAVHEQYF. The CDR3 DNA reads TGTGCCAGTACCACCTCCTCGGCGGTCCACGAGCAGTACTTC.

This sequence joins TRBV10-1 and TRBJ2-1, with 10 bases matching TRBD2. The CDR3 sequence is 17 residues long. Germline CDR1 WNHNN, CDR2 SYGVQD (reference sequence). The J segment lost 1 base and the V segment lost 3 bases, leaving 6 bases of the junction unmatched. CDR3 sequence reads: CASSDGGGLASYNEQFF. DNA of the CDR3: TGCGCCAGCAGTGACGGAGGGGGACTAGCGTCCTACAATGAGCAGTTCTTC.

The V and J genes are TRBV28 and TRBJ2-5, with D perhaps matching TRBD2 (6 bases). The CDR3 is 16 amino acids. V gave up 6 bases and J gave up 5 bases, with 22 bases separating them. Germline loops: CDR1 MDHEN, CDR2 SYDVKM. CDR3 DNA sequence: TGTGCCAGCAGCCCAAACTACCGTGGGGCGGGGGAGACCCAGTACTTC. Translated: CASSPNYRGAGETQYF.

The chain combines TRBV20-1 with TRBJ2-7, with TRBD2 identical over 7 bases. This CDR3 region has 11 residues. Germline V gene lookup returns CDR1 DFQATT and CDR2 SNEGSKA (reference sequence). The CDR3 region is CSYYSGYEQYF. CDR3 bases: TGCAGCTACTATAGCGGGTACGAGCAGTACTTC.

This chain joins TRBV9 and TRBJ2-2; unclear D gene. Germline CDR1 reads SGDLS; CDR2 reads YYNGEE. With 0 bases removed from V and 7 bases from J, the gap between germline ends came to 10 bases. The CDR3 length is 14 residues. The CDR3 protein is CASSVVEVRGELFF. The CDR3 region has the DNA TGTGCCAGCAGCGTAGTAGAGGTCCGCGGGGAGCTGTTTTTT.

V is TRBV5-1 and J is TRBJ2-5; D possibly corresponds to TRBD2 (6 bases). The CDR3 loop spans 14 amino acids. The V end was cut by 3 bases, the J end by 4 bases, with 13 bases between. CDR1 and CDR2 (germline): SGHRS, YFSETQ. The CDR3 here is CASSSNKAGETQYF. In nucleotides, the CDR3 is TGCGCCAGCAGCTCCAATAAAGCGGGAGAGACCCAGTACTTC. Filled out from reference TRBV5-1 and TRBJ2-5, the complete variable domain reads KAGVTQTPRYLIKTRGQQVTLSCSPISGHRSVSWYQQTPGQGLQFLFEYFSETQRNKGNFPGRFSGRQFSNSRSEMNVSTLELGDSALYLCASSSNKAGETQYFGPGTRLLVL.

This rearrangement joins TRBV28 to TRBJ2-5, with TRBD2 matching over 9 bases. The CDR3 sequence is 16 residues long. Germline CDR1 and CDR2: MDHEN and SYDVKM. V lost 4 bases to trimming and J lost 1 base; unmatched junction nucleotides: 7. The CDR3 DNA follows: TGTGCCAGCAGTTCCCGACTAGCGGAGTTCCAAGAGACCCAGTACTTC. This sequence encodes CASSSRLAEFQETQYF.

There are a few counts of this clone. V is TRBV28 and J is TRBJ2-4; 9 nucleotides line up with TRBD2. The ends lost 8 bases at V and 8 bases at J; junction bases unmatched: 16. The germline gives CDR1 MDHEN, CDR2 SYDVKM. The CDR3 has 16 amino acids. In nucleotides, the CDR3 is TGTGCCAGCGCGAAGGGCGCGGGAGGGCCGACGGACATTCAGTACTTC. This translates into CASAKGAGGPTDIQYF.

This chain joins TRBV30 and TRBJ1-6; D uncertain. The CDR3 totals 17 residues. V was cut by 0 bases and J by 0 bases, with 12 bases left in between. Germline V gene lookup returns CDR1 GTSNPN and CDR2 SVGIG (reference sequence). The CDR3 spells CAWSVRARSSYNSPLHF. The CDR3 region has the DNA TGTGCCTGGAGTGTACGTGCCCGGAGCTCCTATAATTCACCCCTCCACTTT.

This clone was observed at least ten times. V usage is TRBV2 and J usage is TRBJ1-5; the match to TRBD1 covers 9 bases. The V segment lost 4 bases and the J segment 9 bases; nucleotides outside the gene matches: 10. CDR1 SNHLY and CDR2 FYNNEI come from the germline V gene. The CDR3 is 15 amino acids. CDR3 DNA sequence: TGTGCCAGCAGTGCGGAGGGACAGGGACAAGGGCCCCAGCATTTT. Amino acids: CASSAEGQGQGPQHF.

In nucleotides, the CDR3 is TGTGCCAGCACCCACGGACTAGCGGGAGTCGGGGAGCAGTACTTC. This sequence encodes CASTHGLAGVGEQYF. This chain links TRBV6-5 with TRBJ2-7; 13 nucleotides agree with TRBD2. With V trimmed by 7 bases and J by 7 bases, 10 bases remained unmatched. The V gene's germline CDR1 is MNHEY and CDR2 SVGAGI. The CDR3 extends over 15 amino acids.

V usage is TRBV5-4 and J usage is TRBJ2-7, with TRBD1 as a possible D gene (6 bases). The germline V gene has CDR1 SGHNT and CDR2 YYREEE (reference sequence). This CDR3 has 15 amino acids. V was trimmed by 2 bases and J by 6 bases, leaving 18 bases between them. The CDR3 sequence is CASSLGTLPWGEQYF. The DNA for the CDR3 is TGTGCCAGCAGCTTAGGGACACTCCCTTGGGGCGAGCAGTACTTC.

The rearrangement joins TRBV5-1 to TRBJ2-5; D is perhaps TRBD2 (5 bases). The germline V gene encodes CDR1 SGHRS and CDR2 YFSETQ. The V end was cut by 2 bases, the J end by 2 bases, with 7 bases between. This CDR3 comprises 13 residues. CDR3 nucleotides: TGCGCCAGCAGCTTCGGACTGCAAGAGACCCAGTACTTC. Amino acids: CASSFGLQETQYF.

This clone is labeled medium-sized. This chain connects TRBV6-4 to TRBJ1-3, with 8 bases aligning to TRBD1. The trim removed 2 bases at V and 2 bases at J, leaving 8 bases unmatched. This CDR3 is 17 amino acids long. Germline V gene lookup returns CDR1 MRHNA and CDR2 SNTAGT. CDR3 residues: CASSDQTGEGPGNTIYF. The DNA of the CDR3 is TGTGCCAGCAGTGACCAGACAGGGGAAGGACCTGGAAACACCATATATTTT.

The chain combines TRBV2 with TRBJ2-3, with 9 bases aligning to TRBD2. This CDR3 comprises 17 residues. V shed 4 bases and J 3 bases; nucleotides not matched to a gene: 11. Per the germline V gene, CDR1 is SNHLY and CDR2 is FYNNEI. CDR3 sequence (DNA): TGTGCCAGCAGTGTACGGCTAGCGGGAATGGGGACAGATACGCAGTATTTT. This sequence encodes CASSVRLAGMGTDTQYF.

This clone was found a few times. Distinct nucleotide sequences in the sample also encode this CDR3. This chain connects TRBV2 to TRBJ2-5, with no clear D. V dropped 6 bases and J dropped 4 bases, with 9 bases sitting between them. This CDR3 contains 12 residues. The V gene's germline CDR1 is SNHLY and CDR2 FYNNEI. CDR3 amino acids: CASSRVRETQYF. CDR3 DNA sequence: TGTGCCAGCAGCCGGGTCCGAGAGACCCAGTACTTC.

The gene calls are TRBV28 and TRBJ2-1; 12 nucleotides align to TRBD2. The junction had 5 bases not matched to a gene; V was cut back by 8 bases and J by 9 bases. The length of the CDR3 is 13 residues. CDR1 is MDHEN, CDR2 SYDVKM, per germline. The CDR3 nucleotides are TGTGCCAGCCGACTAGCGGGAGTTGGTGAGCAGTTCTTC. Its translation is CASRLAGVGEQFF.

V gene TRBV29-1 combines with J gene TRBJ1-2; the D gene is possibly TRBD1 (5 bases). This CDR3 has 11 residues. Germline V gives CDR1 SQVTM, CDR2 ANQGSEA. The CDR3, as DNA: TGCAGTTACCACGGGGCAGGGGGCTACACCTTC. Its translation: CSYHGAGGYTF.

The chain links TRBV7-9 to TRBJ2-7; 8 nucleotides line up with TRBD2. This CDR3 contains 12 residues. CDR1 is SEHNR and CDR2 is FQNEAQ in the germline V gene (reference sequence). The trim removed 8 bases at V and 6 bases at J, leaving 6 bases unmatched. In DNA, the CDR3 is TGTGCCAGCCGGACTAGCTTGGGCGAGCAGTACTTC. Its translation: CASRTSLGEQYF.

Of note for this clone: Other nucleotide sequences in the sample specify the same CDR3. The rearrangement joins TRBV5-1 to TRBJ2-7; 7 bases map to TRBD1. CDR3 size: 13 residues. Trimming took 2 bases from V and 2 from J; bases not matched to a gene: 1. Germline-derived CDR1 and CDR2 are SGHRS and YFSETQ. CDR3 loop: CASSLTGAYEQYF. CDR3 coding DNA: TGCGCCAGCAGCTTAACAGGGGCCTACGAGCAGTACTTC. The variable domain in full, with the rest retrieved from reference TRBV5-1 and TRBJ2-7, is KAGVTQTPRYLIKTRGQQVTLSCSPISGHRSVSWYQQTPGQGLQFLFEYFSETQRNKGNFPGRFSGRQFSNSRSEMNVSTLELGDSALYLCASSLTGAYEQYFGPGTRLTVT.

This clone was counted a few times. The CDR3 nucleotides read TGTGCCAGCTACCACCCGGGACTAGCTAGCCATGAGCAGTTCTTC. Protein product: CASYHPGLASHEQFF. The chain couples TRBV6-1 to TRBJ2-1, with 9 nucleotides matching TRBD2. The CDR3 totals 15 residues. Germline assignment: CDR1 MNHNS and CDR2 SASEGT. V lost 8 bases, J lost 8 bases, and 13 bases stayed unmatched.

The rearrangement links TRBV5-1 to TRBJ2-4; 7 bases map to TRBD1. Losses at the gene ends were 4 bases for V and 3 bases for J; bases not matched to a gene: 10. Per germline, CDR1 SGHRS and CDR2 YFSETQ. CDR3 size: 16 residues. CDR3 sequence: CASSQGQDFHKNIQYF. The CDR3 bases are TGCGCCAGCAGCCAAGGACAGGATTTTCACAAAAACATTCAGTACTTC.